This T cell receptor beta chain was sequenced during a study of blood T cell repertoires in COVID-19. TCRdb's copy holds only in-frame clones and misses some; the assay was immunoSEQ multiplex PCR. The sample lists fewer than 250,000 clones; 80% to 85% were seen once. Sequenced: peripheral blood. The TCR comes from an elderly woman with COVID-19, enrolled during active disease.

The CDR3 here is CASSKLPGGRRDTQYF. The CDR3 region has the DNA TGTGCCAGCAGCAAATTGCCCGGGGGGCGGAGAGATACGCAGTATTTT. V is TRBV3-1 (or the pseudogene TRBV3-2) and J is TRBJ2-3; perhaps TRBD2 as D (7 bases). Germline CDR1 LGHDT, CDR2 YNNKEL (reference sequence). The CDR3 spans 16 residues. V gave up 5 bases and J gave up 5 bases, with 20 bases separating them.